The sequence of this T cell receptor (beta chain) was determined in a study of blood T cell repertoires in COVID-19. Overall study: Acute and convalescent COVID-19 specimens originated in the United States, Italy and Spain. From T cells, B-cell-depleted T cells, or PBMCs came the material, which was cDNA or gDNA.

This CDR3 has 15 residues. The ends were cut back, 1 base at V and 7 bases at J, with 11 bases in the middle. Per the germline V gene, CDR1 is LGHDT and CDR2 is YNNKEL (reference sequence). As originally analysed: Using reference gene primer amplification, nucleated cell counts were estimated. Repertoires were generated with immunoSEQ multiplex PCR, while TCRdb's copy carries only in-frame clones and drops some. Clone size and the V and J calls come from that table; the DNA yielded D and trimming. Counted here are 180,000 or so clones, 85% to 90% occurring once; the ten biggest clones make up over 0.85%.

The clonotype was recovered from a man in his late teens or twenties with acute or convalescent COVID-19. Sequencing input: peripheral blood. The V and J genes are TRBV3-1 (or the pseudogene TRBV3-2) and TRBJ1-6; no firm D call. CDR3: CASSQGSGWNSPLHF. CDR3 nucleotide sequence: TGTGCCAGCAGCCAAGGATCGGGGTGGAATTCACCCCTCCACTTT.